This T cell receptor (beta chain) appears in the sequencing data of a study of cytomegalovirus exposure and HLA in healthy donors. Points from the study as a whole: Another analysis was done later, and it associated 16,951 TCR beta sequences with HLA alleles at 0.05 false discovery rate. Earlier findings revealed that most TCR beta V segments proved productive either about 87% or about 30% of the time.

Germline loops: CDR1 LNHNV, CDR2 YYDKDF (reference sequence). This CDR3 is 13 amino acids long. With 5 bases removed from V and 6 bases from J, the gap between germline ends came to 11 bases. In the PCR, 60 Vbeta and 13 Jbeta primers were used. The data were produced by immunoSEQ multiplex PCR, yet TCRdb's version contains in-frame clones alone and is incomplete. This table has more than 120,000 clones, 75% to 85% appearing once. With regard to this clone: Its antigen is unidentified.

Sequencing used PBMCs. V usage is TRBV15 and J usage is TRBJ1-5, with D maybe TRBD1 (5 bases). The clonotype was recovered from a woman aged 40 to 49 in good health and CMV-seropositive. The CDR3 here is CATSPLGAQPQHF. In nucleotides, the CDR3 is TGTGCCACCAGCCCCCTAGGGGCTCAGCCCCAGCATTTT. Filled out from reference TRBV15 and TRBJ1-5, the complete variable domain reads DAMVIQNPRYQVTQFGKPVTLSCSQTLNHNVMYWYQQKSSQAPKLLFHYYDKDFNNEADTPDNFQSRRPNTSFCFLDIRSPGLGDTAMYLCATSPLGAQPQHFGDGTRLSIL.